Listed below are T cell receptor beta chains from one sample, sequenced in a study of Ad26.COV2.S vaccination and SARS-CoV-2 variants. Assay: immunoSEQ multiplex PCR; the TCRdb copy retains only in-frame clones and omits some. The sample contains around 450,000 clones, 85% to 90% of which appear only once. The starting material was peripheral blood, obtained in a trial of Ad26.COV2.S vaccine versus placebo. The receptors here all came from a person between 18 and 60 years old who received the Ad26.COV2.S COVID-19 vaccine or a placebo. CDR3s include the opening cysteine and the closing phenylalanine or tryptophan. A D gene is named only where the DNA matches it firmly. Part of the rows lack a size; the others show once, few, many or a class for expanded clones.

TRBJ1-1 | TRBD1 | - | TRBV4-1 | TGCGCCAGCAGCCAAGGGACAGGGTCAAACACTGAAGCTTTCTTT | CASSQGTGSNTEAFF
TRBJ2-5 | - | - | TRBV21-1 | TGTGCCAGCAGCAAAAAAAAGCGGGGGCGGGGAGAGACCCAGTACTTC | CASSKKKRGRGETQYF
TRBJ1-5 | TRBD1 | few | TRBV28 | TGTGCCAGCAGTTTAGGACAGGACTGGTATAGCAATCAGCCCCAGCATTTT | CASSLGQDWYSNQPQHF
TRBJ2-7 | - | - | TRBV5-5 | TGTGCCAGCAGCTACCCCCTCCTGAGGGGGATTGGAGAGCAGTACTTC | CASSYPLLRGIGEQYF
TRBJ2-1 | TRBD2 | - | TRBV7-2 | TGTGCCAGCAGCTTACGGCGGGGGGCGGGGGAGCAGTTCTTC | CASSLRRGAGEQFF
TRBJ2-7 | - | - | TRBV12-3/TRBV12-4 | TGTGCCAGCAGTTTGGGCAAATCCTACGAGCAGTACTTC | CASSLGKSYEQYF
TRBJ2-3 | - | - | TRBV7-3 | TGTGCCAGCAGCGGGGGGAGCACAGATACGCAGTATTTT | CASSGGSTDTQYF
TRBJ1-5 | - | - | TRBV6-7 | TGTGCCAGCACCCTACCGGGACTCCAGGGAATAGTGGGCAATCAGCCCCAGCATTTT | CASTLPGLQGIVGNQPQHF
TRBJ2-7 | - | - | TRBV14 | TGTGCCAGCAGCCAAGAAAGAGGGATCTACGAGCAGTACTTC | CASSQERGIYEQYF
TRBJ1-3 | - | - | TRBV6-4 | TGTGCCAGCAGATCGGGACGGAGAACGAACCACTGCTCTGGAAACACCATATATTTT | CASRSGRRTNHCSGNTIYF
TRBJ1-1 | - | once | TRBV4-1 | TGCGCCAGCAGCCAAGCCACAGGCAACACTGAAGCTTTCTTT | CASSQATGNTEAFF
TRBJ2-3 | - | - | TRBV5-1 | TGCGCCAGCAGCTTGGTCTCGTCTTCAACAGATACGCAGTATTTT | CASSLVSSSTDTQYF
TRBJ2-1 | TRBD2 | - | TRBV9 | TGTGCCAGCAGCCCTAGCGGGGGGGGAAACAATGAGCAGTTCTTC | CASSPSGGGNNEQFF
TRBJ1-1 | - | - | TRBV18 | TGTGCCAGCTCACCCTCAGGACAGAGGAACACTGAAGCTTTCTTT | CASSPSGQRNTEAFF
TRBJ1-2 | - | - | TRBV15 | TGTGCCACCAGCAGAGCACACAAGGACTATGGCTACACCTTC | CATSRAHKDYGYTF
TRBJ2-3 | TRBD2 | - | TRBV2 | TGTGCCAGCATCCCCCAGGGACTAGACACAGATACGCAGTATTTT | CASIPQGLDTDTQYF
TRBJ2-3 | TRBD2 | - | TRBV4-3 | TGCGCCAGCAGCCAAGCCAGCGGGGGGGCAGATACGCAGTATTTT | CASSQASGGADTQYF
TRBJ2-1 | TRBD1 | once | TRBV28 | TGTGCCAGCAGTCCGCGACAGGGCCTCTCCTACAATGAGCAGTTCTTC | CASSPRQGLSYNEQFF